This T cell receptor (beta chain) was found in a study of cytomegalovirus exposure and HLA in healthy donors. Points from the study as a whole: Most of the TCR beta V segments (in an earlier analysis) were productive either about 87% or about 30% of the time.

Primers included in the PCR were 60 Vbeta and 13 Jbeta primers. Sequencing used immunoSEQ multiplex PCR; TCRdb keeps in-frame clones, though not all of them. Of some 140,000 clones in the sample, 70% to 80% were seen once. V was pared by 2 bases and J by 5 bases, with 9 bases of the junction left unmatched. Per germline, CDR1 MNHEY and CDR2 SMNVEV (reference sequence). The CDR3 is 16 amino acids. To note about this clone: Its specificity is not known.

This clonotype was obtained from a man aged 50 to 60 in good health and CMV-seronegative. Sequenced sample: PBMCs. The chain has TRBV27 and TRBJ2-3, with 8 bases aligning to TRBD1. The CDR3 DNA is TGTGCCAGCAGTTTACAACAGGGGGACATTGGAGATACGCAGTATTTT. Amino acid sequence: CASSLQQGDIGDTQYF.